The 32 T cell receptor beta chains in this list originate from one sample, sequenced in a study of cytomegalovirus exposure and HLA in healthy donors. 60 Vbeta and 13 Jbeta primers were used in PCR. Here immunoSEQ multiplex PCR was the method, and the copy in TCRdb shows in-frame clones only, minus some. Of about 130,000 clones in the sample, roughly 84% were seen once. The sample taken for sequencing was PBMCs. These receptor sequences come from a man aged 45-60 years in good health and CMV-seronegative.

This chain connects TRBV20-1 to TRBJ2-1, with D uncertain. This CDR3 is built from 10 residues. V lost 3 bases, J lost 6 bases, and 3 bases lay in between. The germline CDR1 and CDR2 sequences are DFQATT and SNEGSKA (reference sequence). For the CDR3, the DNA is TGCAGTGCTAGCCGCAATGAGCAGTTCTTC. This sequence encodes CSASRNEQFF.

This chain links TRBV5-1 with TRBJ2-1; 13 bases fit TRBD2. V trimming: 5 bases; J trimming: 0 bases; junction bases outside the gene matches: 8. The CDR3 sequence is 18 residues long. Germline values: CDR1 SGHRS, CDR2 YFSETQ. CDR3 amino acids: CASSSGLAGQGSYNEQFF. The CDR3 region has the DNA TGCGCCAGCAGTTCGGGACTAGCGGGGCAAGGCTCCTACAATGAGCAGTTCTTC.

The chain links TRBV7-9 to TRBJ1-2; 7 positions match TRBD1. The V gene's germline CDR1 is SEHNR and CDR2 FQNEAQ (reference sequence). V shed 5 bases, J shed 7 bases, and the junction held 4 bases outside the gene matches. CDR3 length equals 12 residues. CDR3 coding DNA: TGTGCCAGCAGCCTGGGGACAGCTGGCTACACCTTC. Translated: CASSLGTAGYTF.

The gene calls are TRBV2 and TRBJ1-1; 9 nucleotides agree with TRBD1. The germline V gene has CDR1 SNHLY and CDR2 FYNNEI. The V gene end was trimmed by 4 bases and the J gene end by 4 bases; junction bases not matched to a gene: 7. This CDR3 has 15 residues. Here the CDR3 DNA reads TGTGCCAGCAGTGGCACAGGGGGCGCGGGCACTGAAGCTTTCTTT. The encoded protein is CASSGTGGAGTEAFF.

Only one count was recorded for this clone. The chain combines TRBV4-3 with TRBJ1-6; a possible D gene is TRBD1 (6 bases). CDR3 length: 17 amino acids. The germline gives CDR1 LGHNA, CDR2 YSLEER. V dropped 2 bases and J dropped 5 bases, with 16 bases sitting between them. CDR3 loop: CASSQRAAGADNSPLHF. The CDR3 DNA reads as TGCGCCAGCAGCCAACGTGCGGCGGGGGCCGATAATTCACCCCTCCACTTT.

The V and J genes are TRBV10-3 and TRBJ1-3; D call uncertain. The CDR3 has 16 residues. Germline V gene data show CDR1 as ENHRY and CDR2 as SYGVKD. Trimming left V 2 bases short and J 0 bases short, with 11 bases between. The CDR3 DNA is TGTGCCATCAGTGAGGCCGGTCCGCACTCTGGAAACACCATATATTTT. Protein sequence: CAISEAGPHSGNTIYF.

V is TRBV11-1 and J is TRBJ2-1; 8 positions agree with TRBD2. Trimming removed 5 bases from V and 1 base from J; junction bases left unmatched: 10. CDR1 is SGHAT, CDR2 FQDESV, per germline (reference sequence). The CDR3 loop spans 17 amino acids. CDR3 DNA: TGTGCCAGCAGCCCCCCATACGCGGGGGGTTCCTACAATGAGCAGTTCTTC. It encodes CASSPPYAGGSYNEQFF.

This chain uses TRBV30 with TRBJ1-2; tentative D call: TRBD1 (6 bases). Trimming removed 2 bases from V and 0 bases from J, with 10 bases in between. The germline V gene encodes CDR1 GTSNPN and CDR2 SVGIG (reference sequence). The CDR3 is 14 amino acids. The DNA of the CDR3 is TGTGCCTGGAGTCCGGACAGACCTAACTATGGCTACACCTTC. It encodes CAWSPDRPNYGYTF.

This clone was seen a single time. The genes are TRBV9 and TRBJ2-5; 9 nucleotides line up with TRBD2. There are 16 residues in the CDR3. The J segment lost 2 bases and the V segment lost 4 bases, leaving 9 bases of the junction unmatched. Looked up from germline, CDR1 is SGDLS and CDR2 is YYNGEE. The CDR3: CASSHRISGGQETQYF. The CDR3 DNA is TGTGCCAGCAGCCATAGGATTAGCGGGGGACAAGAGACCCAGTACTTC.

The chain couples TRBV7-9 to TRBJ2-1; TRBD2 matches at 8 bases. Trimming removed 5 bases from V and 8 bases from J; junction bases left unmatched: 14. Germline V gene lookup returns CDR1 SEHNR and CDR2 FQNEAQ (reference sequence). The CDR3 covers 16 residues. The CDR3: CASSPRGSGGTYEQFF. CDR3 nucleotides: TGTGCCAGCAGCCCCCGTGGGAGCGGGGGAACTTATGAGCAGTTCTTC.

The table lists this clone with a count of one. The rearrangement uses TRBV7-9 and TRBJ2-5; 7 bases align to TRBD1. Looked up from germline, CDR1 is SEHNR and CDR2 is FQNEAQ (reference sequence). This CDR3 comprises 13 residues. J gave up 3 bases and V 2 bases, and 0 bases lay outside the gene matches. The CDR3 DNA sequence: TGTGCCAGCAGCTTAACAGGGGAAGAGACCCAGTACTTC. Translated, it gives CASSLTGEETQYF.

This chain uses TRBV10-3 with TRBJ1-2, with D possibly being TRBD1 (6 bases). Germline-derived CDR1 and CDR2 are ENHRY and SYGVKD. V lost 11 bases to trimming and J lost 0 bases, with 13 bases between them. The CDR3 spans 13 residues. This chain's CDR3 is CAVSGVANYGYTF. Here the CDR3 DNA reads TGTGCCGTTTCAGGGGTAGCTAACTATGGCTACACCTTC.

This clone was recorded only once. The chain couples TRBV7-9 to TRBJ2-2; 10 bases map to TRBD2. V lost 5 bases, J lost 5 bases, and 8 bases stayed unmatched. This CDR3 spans 16 amino acids. Looked up from germline, CDR1 is SEHNR and CDR2 is FQNEAQ (reference sequence). Written as DNA, the CDR3 is TGTGCCAGCAGCCAAGGGGGACTAGCGCATACCGGGGAGCTGTTTTTT. Protein sequence: CASSQGGLAHTGELFF.

This chain joins TRBV18 and TRBJ2-3, with 11 bases that match TRBD2. Germline V gene data show CDR1 as KGHSH and CDR2 as LQKENI. The CDR3 is made up of 15 amino acids. Trimming cost V 4 bases and J 5 bases; bases outside gene matches: 5. CDR3 in amino acids: CASSLLAGEEDTQYF. CDR3 in DNA: TGTGCCAGCTCACTACTAGCGGGGGAGGAAGATACGCAGTATTTT.

The chain uses TRBV9 and TRBJ1-4; 8 bases line up with TRBD1. The CDR3 is made up of 16 amino acids. After removal of 1 base from V and 5 bases from J, the junction contained 7 bases not matched to a gene. Per the germline V gene, CDR1 is SGDLS and CDR2 is YYNGEE. The CDR3 coding sequence is TGTGCCAGCAGCGTACAGACAGGGGCTTTGAATGAAAAACTGTTTTTT. Residues: CASSVQTGALNEKLFF.

The chain couples TRBV7-6 to TRBJ2-3; 7 nucleotides match TRBD2. Germline loops: CDR1 SGHVS, CDR2 FNYEAQ. This CDR3 spans 16 amino acids. V was clipped by 5 bases and J by 2 bases; unmatched bases: 10. CDR3 region: CASSLPSGGYTDTQYF. The CDR3 DNA is TGTGCCAGCAGCCTCCCTAGCGGCGGCTACACAGATACGCAGTATTTT. The variable domain in full, with the rest retrieved from reference TRBV7-6 and TRBJ2-3, is GAGVSQSPRYKVTKRGQDVALRCDPISGHVSLYWYRQALGQGPEFLTYFNYEAQQDKSGLPNDRFSAERPEGSISTLTIQRTEQRDSAMYRCASSLPSGGYTDTQYFGPGTRLTVL.

This clone has only one observation. The chain recombines TRBV6-5 with TRBJ2-3; D unresolved. The V gene's germline CDR1 is MNHEY and CDR2 SVGAGI. V was cut by 6 bases and J by 4 bases, with 11 bases left in between. The CDR3 has 13 amino acids. The CDR3 sequence is CASRRVVADTQYF. Here the CDR3 DNA reads TGTGCCAGCAGAAGAGTGGTCGCAGATACGCAGTATTTT.

This clone occurred a few times. The chain uses TRBV2 and TRBJ2-1, with D uncertain. The V end was cut by 6 bases, the J end by 3 bases, with 9 bases between. The CDR3 extends over 13 amino acids. Looked up from germline, CDR1 is SNHLY and CDR2 is FYNNEI. DNA for the CDR3: TGTGCCAGCAGCGAATCTAACTACAATGAGCAGTTCTTC. It specifies CASSESNYNEQFF.

This clone has a single count. The V call is TRBV10-3, the J call TRBJ1-5; TRBD1 matches at 7 bases. Germline-derived CDR1 and CDR2 are ENHRY and SYGVKD. V shed 2 bases and J 4 bases; nucleotides not matched to a gene: 8. The CDR3 runs 16 residues. The CDR3 region is CAISERTGGRNQPQHF. CDR3 sequence (DNA): TGTGCCATCAGTGAGAGGACAGGTGGTCGGAATCAGCCCCAGCATTTT.

The rearrangement uses TRBV10-2 and TRBJ1-1; TRBD1 is a possible D gene (5 bases). Trimming removed 9 bases from V and 6 bases from J, with 23 bases in between. Looked up from germline, CDR1 is WSHSY and CDR2 is SAAADI. The CDR3 is made up of 15 amino acids. CDR3 protein: CARKGGTRLYSEAFF. The CDR3 DNA reads TGCGCCAGGAAGGGAGGGACCCGTCTCTACTCTGAAGCTTTCTTT.

This sequence joins TRBV7-8 and TRBJ1-1; D might be TRBD1 (6 bases). Trimming stripped 4 bases from V and 4 bases from J, with 13 bases between. Per the germline V gene, CDR1 is SGHVS and CDR2 is FQNEAQ. The CDR3 loop spans 14 amino acids. The CDR3 here is CASSSRGGGTEAFF. The CDR3 region has the DNA TGTGCCAGCAGCTCCCGAGGGGGTGGCACTGAAGCTTTCTTT. The full variable domain, rest sourced from reference TRBV7-8 and TRBJ1-1, is GAGVSQSPRYKVAKRGQDVALRCDPISGHVSLFWYQQALGQGPEFLTYFQNEAQLDKSGLPSDRFFAERPEGSVSTLKIQRTQQEDSAVYLCASSSRGGGTEAFFGQGTRLTVV.

J is TRBJ2-7 and V is TRBV4-1; a weak D match, TRBD1 (5 bases). This CDR3 has 13 residues. With 1 base removed from V and 5 bases from J, the gap between germline ends came to 9 bases. Looked up from germline, CDR1 is MGHRA and CDR2 is YSYEKL. The CDR3 DNA reads TGCGCCAGCAGCCAAGGCAGGGCCGACGAGCAGTACTTC. It translates to CASSQGRADEQYF.

The rearrangement uses TRBV30 and TRBJ1-2; TRBD1 agrees at 8 bases. The germline CDR1 and CDR2 sequences are GTSNPN and SVGIG (reference sequence). Unmatched junction bases numbered 9, after V lost 6 bases and J lost 6 bases. The CDR3 extends over 13 amino acids. The CDR3 bases are TGTGCCTGCCTTGGACAGGGTGTAGATGGCTACACCTTC. Its translation: CACLGQGVDGYTF.

Written as DNA, the CDR3 is TGTGCCAGCAGCTCAAGGCGGGGCGCAGATACGCAGTATTTT. Translating it yields CASSSRRGADTQYF. This rearrangement joins TRBV11-3 to TRBJ2-3, with TRBD2 as a possible D gene (6 bases). V was clipped by 4 bases and J by 4 bases, with 12 bases between them. Germline V CDR1 and CDR2: SGHNT, YENEEA. This CDR3 has 14 residues.

About this clone: The same CDR3 arises from other DNA sequences in this sample as well. The genes are TRBV18 and TRBJ2-3; TRBD2 agrees at 10 bases. The germline CDR1 and CDR2 sequences are KGHSH and LQKENI. Losses at the gene ends were 2 bases for V and 1 base for J; bases not matched to a gene: 0. The CDR3 covers 15 residues. As DNA, the CDR3 is TGTGCCAGCTCACCAACTAGCGGGGGCACAGATACGCAGTATTTT. This codes for CASSPTSGGTDTQYF.

V usage is TRBV5-5 and J usage is TRBJ2-5; TRBD1 is a possible D gene (6 bases). Trimming removed 0 bases from V and 5 bases from J, with 14 bases in between. The CDR3 length is 15 residues. CDR1 and CDR2 (germline): SGHKS, YYEKEE (reference sequence). CDR3 amino acids: CASSLGRGFGETQYF. In DNA, the CDR3 is TGTGCCAGCAGCTTGGGTAGGGGGTTCGGGGAGACCCAGTACTTC.

The gene calls are TRBV15 and TRBJ2-1; TRBD2 aligns across 8 bases. V gave up 0 bases and J gave up 2 bases; unmatched junction bases: 3. Germline values: CDR1 LNHNV, CDR2 YYDKDF (reference sequence). The CDR3 contains 16 residues. The CDR3 DNA sequence: TGTGCCACCAGCAGAGATGCCGGGGGGGCCTACAATGAGCAGTTCTTC. Translating gives CATSRDAGGAYNEQFF.

This clone appeared a few times. The chain uses TRBV5-6 and TRBJ2-3, with 8 bases fitting TRBD2. The CDR3 runs to 16 residues. Germline V CDR1 and CDR2: SGHDT, YYEEEE. The junction had 5 bases not matched to a gene; V was cut back by 0 bases and J by 2 bases. CDR3 DNA: TGTGCCAGCAGCTTGGTGCTAGCGGGTAACACAGATACGCAGTATTTT. As protein: CASSLVLAGNTDTQYF.

This clone is a singleton in its sample. The V call is TRBV19, the J call TRBJ2-7; 7 bases are a match to TRBD1. The CDR3 is 13 amino acids. The germline V gene encodes CDR1 LNHDA and CDR2 SQIVND (reference sequence). J gave up 6 bases and V 9 bases, and 11 bases lay outside the gene matches. Here the CDR3 reads CASSALRQGEQYF. Written as DNA, the CDR3 is TGTGCCAGCAGTGCACTTCGACAGGGCGAGCAGTACTTC. The variable domain in full, with the rest retrieved from reference TRBV19 and TRBJ2-7, is DGGITQSPKYLFRKEGQNVTLSCEQNLNHDAMYWYRQDPGQGLRLIYYSQIVNDFQKGDIAEGYSVSREKKESFPLTVTSAQKNPTAFYLCASSALRQGEQYFGPGTRLTVT.

The gene calls are TRBV9 and TRBJ2-7; TRBD1 matches at 7 bases. Germline V gene sequence: CDR1 SGDLS, CDR2 YYNGEE. V trimming: 0 bases; J trimming: 3 bases; junction bases outside the gene matches: 27. The CDR3 loop spans 22 amino acids. The CDR3 loop reads CASSVVEGGYRNGLPKLYEQYF. In nucleotides, the CDR3 is TGTGCCAGCAGCGTAGTTGAAGGGGGCTACCGCAACGGTCTTCCGAAACTCTACGAGCAGTACTTC.

V is TRBV6-5 and J is TRBJ1-2, with 7 bases fitting TRBD1. V shed 5 bases, J shed 4 bases, and the junction held 4 bases outside the gene matches. CDR1 is MNHEY and CDR2 is SVGAGI in the germline V gene. The CDR3 is 13 amino acids. CDR3 protein: CASSQQGLYGYTF. CDR3 nucleotide sequence: TGTGCCAGCAGTCAACAGGGGCTCTATGGCTACACCTTC.

The CDR3 region has the DNA TGTGCCAGCAGCATAGACAGGGGTGTTACGAATTCACCCCTCCACTTT. The encoded protein is CASSIDRGVTNSPLHF. The chain carries TRBV5-6 and TRBJ1-6; 8 nucleotides align to TRBD1. The CDR3 consists of 16 residues. Germline V gives CDR1 SGHDT, CDR2 YYEEEE. Trimming removed 4 bases from V and 7 bases from J; junction bases left unmatched: 10.